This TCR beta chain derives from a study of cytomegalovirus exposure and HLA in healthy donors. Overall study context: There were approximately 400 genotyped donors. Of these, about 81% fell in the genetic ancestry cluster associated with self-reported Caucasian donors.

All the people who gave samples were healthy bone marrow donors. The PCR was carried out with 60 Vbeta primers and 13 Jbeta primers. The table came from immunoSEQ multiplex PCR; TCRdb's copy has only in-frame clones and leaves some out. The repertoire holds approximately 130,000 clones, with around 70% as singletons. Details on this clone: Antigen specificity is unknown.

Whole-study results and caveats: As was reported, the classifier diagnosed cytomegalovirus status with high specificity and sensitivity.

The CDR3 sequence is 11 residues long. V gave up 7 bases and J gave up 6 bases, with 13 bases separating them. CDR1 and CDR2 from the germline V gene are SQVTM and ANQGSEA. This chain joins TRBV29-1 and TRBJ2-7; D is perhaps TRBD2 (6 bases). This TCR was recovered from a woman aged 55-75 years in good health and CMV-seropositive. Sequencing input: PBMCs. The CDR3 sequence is CSAEWGLEQYF. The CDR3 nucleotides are TGCAGCGCAGAGTGGGGACTCGAGCAGTACTTC.